The clone carrying this T cell receptor (beta chain) was observed many times. Its cognate antigen is unknown. At one of its ends the junction is not consistent with the germline gene, which may arise from a read error. Time point described: persistent/refractory GD, antithyroid drugs over 5 years with positive TRAb. The TCR library was prepared using RNA isolated from PBMCs. American Thyroid Association guidelines were used to diagnose Graves' disease. The patients included were those that came from an endocrinology department in Xi'an, China. This specimen belongs to a study of regulatory T cells in long-lasting Graves disease. Findings and caveats of the study: There was favoring of TRBV28, TRBJ1-2 and TRBJ2-5 in persistent disease. Reduced TCR diversity was observed in persistent Graves' patients versus newly diagnosed patients.

Looked up from germline, CDR1 is SNHLY and CDR2 is FYNNEI. This CDR3 is built from 11 residues. To make TCR beta libraries, researchers used iRepertoire HTBI primers and Arm-PCR of CDR3 regions. TCRdb re-derived calls from the multiplex PCR reads in MiXCR, one entry per CDR3 protein. The profile shows 310,000 or so distinct CDR3 sequences, less than 20% of them singletons. The sample was peripheral blood mononuclear cells (PBMCs), taken when the disease was refractory, from a patient treated with antithyroid drugs. The clonotype was recovered from a female donor with Graves disease. V is TRBV2 and J is TRBJ2-5; no firm D call. The CDR3 DNA reads TGTGCCAGCAGTGAATGGCCCCCAAAGTGTTTC. It encodes CASSEWPPKCF.